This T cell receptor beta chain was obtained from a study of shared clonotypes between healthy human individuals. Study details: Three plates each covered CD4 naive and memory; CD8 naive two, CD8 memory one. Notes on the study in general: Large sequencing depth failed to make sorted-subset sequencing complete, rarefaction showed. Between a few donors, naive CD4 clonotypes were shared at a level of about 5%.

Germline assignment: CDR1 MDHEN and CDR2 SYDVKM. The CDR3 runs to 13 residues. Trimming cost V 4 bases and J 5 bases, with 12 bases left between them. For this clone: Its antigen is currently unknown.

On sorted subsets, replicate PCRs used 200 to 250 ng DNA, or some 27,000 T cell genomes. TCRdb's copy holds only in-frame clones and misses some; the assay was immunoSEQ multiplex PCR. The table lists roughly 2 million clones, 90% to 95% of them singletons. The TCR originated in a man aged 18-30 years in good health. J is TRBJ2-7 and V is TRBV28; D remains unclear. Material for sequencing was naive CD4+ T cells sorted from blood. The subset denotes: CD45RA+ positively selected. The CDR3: CASSSWNLHEQYF. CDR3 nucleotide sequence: TGTGCCAGCAGTTCTTGGAACCTACACGAGCAGTACTTC.